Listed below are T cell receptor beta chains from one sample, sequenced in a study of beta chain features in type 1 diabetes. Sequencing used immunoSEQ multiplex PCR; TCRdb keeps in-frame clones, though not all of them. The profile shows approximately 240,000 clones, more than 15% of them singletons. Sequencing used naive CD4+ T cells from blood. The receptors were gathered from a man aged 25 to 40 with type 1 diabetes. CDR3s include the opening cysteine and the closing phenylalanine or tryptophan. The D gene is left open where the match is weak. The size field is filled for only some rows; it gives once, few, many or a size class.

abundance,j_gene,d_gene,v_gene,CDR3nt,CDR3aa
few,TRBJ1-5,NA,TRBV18,TGTGCCAGCTCACCAGCGATAGGCCGGAGGGAGAGGCCCCAGCATTTT,CASSPAIGRRERPQHF
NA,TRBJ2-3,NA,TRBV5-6,TGTGCCAGCTTCAACCAGGGTCCGCAGTATTTT,CASFNQGPQYF
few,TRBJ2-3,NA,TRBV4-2,TGTGCCAGCAGCCAAGGTCTGAATACGCAGTATTTT,CASSQGLNTQYF
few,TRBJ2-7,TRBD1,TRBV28,TGTGCCAGCAGTCGGCGACAGGGCCCGTACTTC,CASSRRQGPYF
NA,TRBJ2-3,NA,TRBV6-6,TGTGCCAGCATGGCGGTGAACACAGATACGCAGTATTTT,CASMAVNTDTQYF
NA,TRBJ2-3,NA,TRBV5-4,TGTGCCAGCAGCCCGGCCCCGTCCGATACGCAGTATTTT,CASSPAPSDTQYF
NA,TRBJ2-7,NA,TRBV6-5,TGTGCCAGCAGTTACTCGGCAGGGGACTACGAGCAGTACTTC,CASSYSAGDYEQYF
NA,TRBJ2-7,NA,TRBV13,TGTGCCAGCAGCCCCCCGCCAATAAGGAGGGTGTCCTACGAGCAGTACTTC,CASSPPPIRRVSYEQYF
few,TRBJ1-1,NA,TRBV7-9,TGTGCCAGCAGCACCCGCGGGGGCTCTGAAGCTTTCTTT,CASSTRGGSEAFF
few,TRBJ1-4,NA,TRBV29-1,TGCAGCGGGGGACGGCCGAATGAAAAACTGTTTTTT,CSGGRPNEKLFF
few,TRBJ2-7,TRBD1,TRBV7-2,TGTGCCAGCAGCTTAGTGGGGACAGGGGACTACGAGCAGTACTTC,CASSLVGTGDYEQYF
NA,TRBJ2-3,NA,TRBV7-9,TGTGCCAGCAGCTTGGAGGATACGCAGTATTTT,CASSLEDTQYF
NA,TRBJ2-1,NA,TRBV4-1,TGCGCCAGCAGCCTCCTCATGGTGAGGGGTGAGCAGTTCTTC,CASSLLMVRGEQFF
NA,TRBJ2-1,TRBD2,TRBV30,TGTGCCTGGAGTGTAGGCGGGAGTGGATACGATGAGCAGTTCTTC,CAWSVGGSGYDEQFF
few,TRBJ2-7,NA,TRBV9,TGTGCCAGCAGCGTATCGGTCGGATCGTACTACGAGCAGTACTTC,CASSVSVGSYYEQYF
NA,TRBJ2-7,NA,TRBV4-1,TGCGCCAGCAGCCAAGGGGAGGCCCCCAGCTACGAGCAGTACTTC,CASSQGEAPSYEQYF
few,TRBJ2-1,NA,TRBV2,TGTGCCAGTCGAGCGGTCGAGCAGTTCTTC,CASRAVEQFF
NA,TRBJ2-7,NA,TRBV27,TGTGCCAGCAGTTTAGTGGCAGAAAAGAGATACGAGCAGTACTTC,CASSLVAEKRYEQYF
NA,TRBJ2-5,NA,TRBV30,TGTGCCTGGAGTGTCTCGGAGACCCAGTACTTC,CAWSVSETQYF
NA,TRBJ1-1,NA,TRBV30,TGTGCCTGGTCACCCGGGACTGAAGCTTTCTTT,CAWSPGTEAFF
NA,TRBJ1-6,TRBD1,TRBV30,TGTGCCTGGAGTGTGGGACAGTATAATTCAGCCCTCCACTTT,CAWSVGQYNSALHF
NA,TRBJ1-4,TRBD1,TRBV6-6,TGTGCCAGCAGTTACTCTGGTCAGGGGGCGGAAAAACTGTTTTTT,CASSYSGQGAEKLFF
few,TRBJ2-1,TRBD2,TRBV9,TGTGCCAGCAGCGGAGGGACTAGCGGGAGGGGTTACAATGAGCAGTTCTTC,CASSGGTSGRGYNEQFF
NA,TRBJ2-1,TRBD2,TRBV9,TGTGCCAGCAGCGTATCCAGGGCTAGCGGTAGCTCCTACAATGAGCAGTTCTTC,CASSVSRASGSSYNEQFF
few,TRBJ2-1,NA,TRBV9,TGTGCCAGCAGCGTAGGTCCGGGCAGCTCCTACAATGAGCAGTTCTTC,CASSVGPGSSYNEQFF
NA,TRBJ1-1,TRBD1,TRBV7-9,TGTGCCAGCAGCTTTTCCCAGGGGGGCACTGAAGCTTTCTTT,CASSFSQGGTEAFF
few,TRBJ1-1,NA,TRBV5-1,TGCGCCAGCAAGCACAGAAGGGCGAACACTGAAGCTTTCTTT,CASKHRRANTEAFF
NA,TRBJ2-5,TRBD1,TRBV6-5,TGTGCCAGCAGTTACTCGAGAGGGGGCAGGGAGACCCAGTACTTC,CASSYSRGGRETQYF
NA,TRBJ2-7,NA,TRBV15,TGTGCCACCAGCAGAGATGACGGGACGCCCCACGAGCAGTACTTC,CATSRDDGTPHEQYF
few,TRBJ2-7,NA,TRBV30,TGTGCCTGGAGCCGGGAGCGGTACGAGCAGTACTTC,CAWSRERYEQYF
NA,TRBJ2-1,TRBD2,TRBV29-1,TGCAGATCCGGACTAGCGGGAGCAAAGCAGTTCTTC,CRSGLAGAKQFF
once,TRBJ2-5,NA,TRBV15,TGTGCCACCAGCAGAGATTTAATTCTTCTGGGCCAGTACTTC,CATSRDLILLGQYF
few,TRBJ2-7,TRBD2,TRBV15,TGTGCCACCAGCAGAGATCCCCCGCTAGCGGGATACTCCTACGAGCAGTACTTC,CATSRDPPLAGYSYEQYF
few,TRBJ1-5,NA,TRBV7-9,TGTGCCAGCAGCTCACAGGCGACCAATCAGCCCCAGCATTTT,CASSSQATNQPQHF
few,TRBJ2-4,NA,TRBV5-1,TGCGCCAGCAGCGAGCCCAATGACATTCAGTACTTC,CASSEPNDIQYF
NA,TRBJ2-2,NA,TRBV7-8,TGTGCCAGCAAAGTAGCGGAGAACACCGGGGAGCTGTTTTTT,CASKVAENTGELFF